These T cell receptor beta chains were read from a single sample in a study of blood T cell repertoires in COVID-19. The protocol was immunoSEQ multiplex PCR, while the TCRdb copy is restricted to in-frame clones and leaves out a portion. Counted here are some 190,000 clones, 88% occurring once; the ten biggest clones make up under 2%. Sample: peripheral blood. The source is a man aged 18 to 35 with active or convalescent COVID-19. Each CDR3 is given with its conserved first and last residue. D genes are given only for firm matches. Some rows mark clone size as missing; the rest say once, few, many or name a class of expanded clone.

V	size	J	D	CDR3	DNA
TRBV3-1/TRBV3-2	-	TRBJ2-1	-	CASSPTVTENNEQFF	TGTGCCAGCAGCCCTACGGTTACAGAAAACAATGAGCAGTTCTTC
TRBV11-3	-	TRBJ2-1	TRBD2	CASSLVASGIDEQFF	TGTGCCAGCAGCTTAGTGGCTAGCGGGATCGATGAGCAGTTCTTC
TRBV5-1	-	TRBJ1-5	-	CASSVDGQFNQPQHF	TGCGCCAGCAGCGTAGACGGACAGTTTAATCAGCCCCAGCATTTT
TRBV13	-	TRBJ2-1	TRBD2	CASSQRGRTSYNEQFF	TGTGCCAGCAGCCAGCGCGGGAGGACATCCTACAATGAGCAGTTCTTC
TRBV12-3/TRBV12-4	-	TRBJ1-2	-	CASSNPRDGYTF	TGTGCCAGCAGCAACCCCCGGGATGGCTACACCTTC
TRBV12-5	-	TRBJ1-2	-	CASGLVGTARGYTF	TGTGCTAGTGGTTTGGTAGGGACTGCCCGTGGCTACACCTTC
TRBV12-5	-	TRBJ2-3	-	CASGLVSADTQYF	TGTGCTAGTGGTTTGGTATCCGCAGATACGCAGTATTTT
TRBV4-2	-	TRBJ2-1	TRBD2	CASSQILAGVNEQFF	TGTGCCAGCAGCCAAATACTAGCGGGAGTCAATGAGCAGTTCTTC
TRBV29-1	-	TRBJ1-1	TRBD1	CSGGQGNTEAFF	TGCAGCGGGGGACAGGGGAACACTGAAGCTTTCTTT
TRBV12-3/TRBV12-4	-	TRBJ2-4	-	CASSLRGMAYF	TGTGCCAGCAGTTTAAGGGGGATGGCGTACTTC
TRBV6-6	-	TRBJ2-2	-	CATYVQATGELFF	TGTGCCACCTACGTACAGGCGACCGGGGAGCTGTTTTTT
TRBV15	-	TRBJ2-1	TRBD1	CATSRGTGGVNEQFF	TGTGCCACCAGCAGGGGGACAGGGGGCGTAAATGAGCAGTTCTTC
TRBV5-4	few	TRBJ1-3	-	CASSLGSPGGNTIYF	TGTGCCAGCAGCTTGGGCAGCCCGGGAGGCAACACCATATATTTT
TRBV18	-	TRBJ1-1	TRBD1	CASSQSTGENTEAFF	TGTGCCAGCTCACAATCGACAGGGGAAAACACTGAAGCTTTCTTT
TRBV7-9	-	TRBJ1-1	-	CASSQVWQNTEAFF	TGTGCCAGCAGCCAAGTATGGCAGAACACTGAAGCTTTCTTT
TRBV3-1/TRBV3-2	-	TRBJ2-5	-	CASSQTVTQYF	TGTGCCAGCAGCCAAACTGTAACCCAGTACTTC
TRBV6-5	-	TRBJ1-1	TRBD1	CASRGTVRTEAFF	TGTGCCAGCAGGGGGACAGTGCGGACTGAAGCTTTCTTT